The subject of this entry is one T cell receptor beta chain. Its antigen specificity is not known. The record originates from a study of cytomegalovirus exposure and HLA in healthy donors (dated by TCRdb to the late 2010s). In terms of the full investigation: According to an earlier analysis of around 600 of the donors, about 180 million T cells yielded approximately 120 million unique TCR beta sequences and approximately 300 Gb of sequence data. All discovery cohort repertoires had been generated using a single sequencing platform. A later analysis re-examined previously published TCR beta repertoires from just over 650 donors and added high-resolution HLA genotyping to investigate patterns of TCR occurrence. A later genetic analysis took genome-wide SNP genotypes for about 55% of the 666 donors and used that subset as a discovery cohort. The study used immunosequencing to profile the T cell repertoires of about 670 subjects and linked those repertoires to cytomegalovirus serostatus. Both class I and class II loci were covered by HLA typing, at four-digit resolution. The aim of the study was to test whether cataloging public T cell receptors could identify signatures of past pathogen exposure. Roughly 300 gigabases of sequencing data and 70 million to 85 million unique TCR sequences were included in an early release covering 550 to 650 HLA-typed donors. To predict cytomegalovirus infection status, the study brought together high-throughput TCR immunosequencing, statistical association of individual TCRs with disease status, and machine learning. An earlier analysis of around 540 of the donors applied high-throughput TCR beta sequencing to assess whether each TCR beta V gene segment acted as functional or pseudogenic. A separate validation cohort of over 95 different subjects was used in addition to the 666-subject first cohort. Donor age, sex, ethnicity and CMV serostatus were collected together with the repertoire data. The number of donors typed differed by locus, with roughly 629-640 for A, B, C, DRB1 and DQB1, more than 500 for DQA1, 606 for DPA1, and some 470 for DPB1. Of the 398 genotyped donors, approximately 80% fell in the genetic ancestry cluster associated with self-reported Caucasian donors. Among 300 to 500 genotyped donors of the cohort, an average of approximately 200,000 unique TCR beta nucleotide sequences was sequenced per donor, of which about 19% were non-productive. Rather than using new phenotypic data, the later analysis identified candidate immune exposures from TCR beta sequences and from how often those sequences occurred across donors. Four or five DR-DQ haplotypes were handled as single units for association and clustering because linkage in the cohort was strong. Study-wide findings and limitations: Because HLA typing was missing for some donors at each locus, association tests included only the typed subset. Compared with equally common non-associated chains, HLA-associated TCR beta chains in a later analysis were more clonally expanded and had lower generation probabilities. A later genetic analysis associated a missense DCLRE1C variant with V-gene and J-gene trimming of TCR beta chains, and an independent cohort replicated the association. Roughly 17 rarely observed V segments, including chromosome 9 orphons, were excluded from the earlier analysis of several hundred of the donors because counts were too low. Sequencing depth was assumed to be roughly uniform across donors in the presence/absence analyses, though that assumption may not hold. The cohort was sequenced for TCR beta chains only, and without alpha or paired-chain data the features that could be detected were limited. In a later analysis, several top co-occurrence clusters were reported to appear linked to parvovirus B19, influenza, CMV and Epstein-Barr virus. In a later analysis, the rate of TCR association differed among HLA loci, with DRB1 alleles having the most associated TCRs and HLA-C alleles having the fewest. Linkage disequilibrium might explain the correlated functional status among segregating V segments, but an unknown experimental factor could not be ruled out. The study gave a list of some 150 TCR beta chains associated with cytomegalovirus. A further reported finding was that TCR beta sequences accurately predicted the HLA-A and HLA-B alleles for most subjects in the first cohort. At a false discovery rate of 0.05, a later analysis linked roughly 17,000 TCR beta sequences to specific HLA alleles. The sequencing pipeline was judged likely to have produced a cluster of highly shared sequence variants as a technical artifact. The authors suggested that the approach could potentially be extended to other disease states and immunological phenotypes. Most TCR sequences were seen in very few donors, while some public TCRs were found in many individuals. Strong co-occurrence of HLA alleles, especially DR and DQ, made assigning TCR associations to individual alleles difficult. Some IMGT-functional V segments, including TRBV6-2 and TRBV6-3, could not be told apart with the 87-base-pair reads, so those segments were excluded. Most CMV-associated TCR beta chains appeared to be HLA-restricted in a later analysis, and the HLA associations seemed to be driven largely by CMV exposure. Broadly in line with IMGT annotations, most TCR beta V segments showed up in productive rearrangements about 87% or about 30% of the time in an earlier analysis of approximately 640 of the donors. For the cohort, immune exposure information was limited to CMV serostatus. In both the original and validation cohorts, the classifier was reported to diagnose cytomegalovirus status with high specificity and sensitivity. A few of the identified cytomegalovirus-associated TCR beta chains were confirmed in vitro to be specific for cytomegalovirus antigens. In a later genetic analysis, fewer N-insertions in productive TCRs were reported among donors in an Asian-associated ancestry cluster than the roughly 710-donor mean.

The cohort consisted of 666 healthy bone marrow donors. At the time of sampling, all cohort members were nominally healthy, though unrecorded immune exposures were likely present. The donor was CMV seronegative and was included in the group of about 400 seronegative cohort members. A peripheral blood sample was collected from each donor, and TCR beta sequencing was performed on peripheral blood mononuclear cells. Genomic DNA was extracted from the blood cell samples with the Qiagen DNeasy Blood Extraction Kit. The library came from the immunoSEQ multiplex PCR assay. For the multiplex PCR, a mixture combining 60 forward primers for TCR Vbeta segments and 13 reverse primers for TCR Jbeta segments was used. The CDR3 region of rearranged TCR beta genes was amplified from genomic DNA with a multiplex PCR assay. Amplified TCR beta libraries were sequenced as 87-base-pair reads on the Illumina HiSeq System. Per the original workflow: A later analysis tallied 70 million to 100 million unique TCR beta chains across the 666 repertoires, and approximately 9.9 million of those chains were shared by two or more donors. A nearest-neighbor algorithm error-corrected the raw reads and collapsed the reads into unique sequences, merging closely related sequences to remove PCR and sequencing errors. V, D and J gene segments were assigned by aligning CDR3 sequences to IMGT reference sequences. For a sequence to be retained, a match of at least six nucleotides to both a V gene segment and a J gene segment was required. Rearrangements were called productive when the CDR3 lacked stop codons and stayed in frame with V and J; all others were non-productive. CDR3 was defined according to IMGT convention as the region running from the second conserved V-encoded cysteine to the conserved J-encoded phenylalanine. Sequences without an unambiguous match to a single V gene segment were excluded from the earlier analysis of a few hundred of the donors. In an earlier analysis of 587 of the donors, V segments were called functional above 56.7% productive rearrangements and were called segregating when the between-donor standard deviation exceeded 5%. To diagnose cytomegalovirus status from the catalog of TCR beta chain sequences, a statistical classification framework was built. In a later analysis, TCR nucleotide sequences were compared against IMGT/GENE-DB human TR gene sequences so that V and J genes could be assigned. In a later analysis, CDR3 sequences and most-parsimonious VDJ recombination scenarios were assigned using the TCRdist pipeline. A later analysis defined each TCR beta chain by its CDR3 amino acid sequence plus V-gene family, and excluded reads lacking a unique V-gene family. In a later analysis, 500 to 700 highly shared, low-generation-probability nucleotide sequences were removed to address suspected cross-contamination and a sequencing artifact. For each public chain, a later analysis derived a clonal expansion index from normalized ranks of inferred template counts within each repertoire. In a later analysis, generation probabilities were computed using a VDJ recombination model fitted to out-of-frame rearrangements, and the results were checked against IGoR. A later analysis scored TCR-TCR, TCR-HLA and TCR-CMV co-occurrence with hypergeometric tests, applying a repertoire-size bias correction to TCR pairs. A later analysis estimated false discovery rates by permuting HLA or CMV assignments 20 times. In a later analysis, co-occurring TCRs were grouped with DBSCAN, and TCRdist sequence similarity was added when clustering was performed within HLA-allele-positive subsets. Co-occurrence clustering excluded repertoires with fewer than 30,000 or more than 120,000 public chains, plus five with anomalous nucleotide sharing. As stored in TCRdb, this immuneACCESS dataset retains in-frame rearrangements with V and J assigned. A fraction of the clones does not appear; measured against another copy, unresolved V genes explain less than half of the discrepancy, and the remainder lacks a known reason. From that table come the V and J calls and clone size; the DNA was used to work out D and trimming. This sample's table has entries for some 130,000 clones. Clones ranked in the top ten supply 2% of the sample.

The germline ends are 13 bases apart after V is trimmed by 6 bases and J by 1 base. CDR1 MNHEY and CDR2 SMNVEV are derived from the germline V gene (reference sequence). The CDR3 starts with the cysteine, ends with the phenylalanine, and has 15 residues. The sequence is cut down to CDR3 DNA, 45 bases in frame from base 1. The sequence was obtained from a woman aged 55-69 years in good health and CMV-seronegative. Recombination joined TRBV27 with TRBJ2-4; no D gene call is confident. The sample comprised PBMCs. The CDR3 in this case is CASSPLNRAKNIQYF. The sequenced DNA is TGTGCCAGCAGCCCCTTAAATCGGGCCAAAAACATTCAGTACTTC.